This TCR beta chain was identified during a study of PD-L1 blockade in urothelial cancer. For the study at large: Bladder-origin urothelial cancer in males covered about 90% of the roughly 30 patients. Reported median T cell count for blood samples was some 140,000.

Sequencing was performed with immunoSEQ multiplex PCR; in TCRdb, only in-frame clones are kept and a portion is missing. The table lists 60,000 to 75,000 clones, 84% of them singletons. Noted time point: pretreatment peripheral blood. The patients had locally advanced or metastatic urothelial carcinoma. The sequence was obtained from a woman in her 70s with urothelial cancer. The sample in question was PBMCs, obtained around atezolizumab (anti-PD-L1) treatment.

Here the CDR3 reads CASSLGLAYNSPLHF. The DNA for the CDR3 is TGTGCCAGCAGCTTGGGGCTTGCCTATAATTCACCCCTCCACTTT. The genes are TRBV5-6 and TRBJ1-6; D is unclear. This CDR3 is built from 15 residues. The ends were cut back, 0 bases at V and 2 bases at J, with 6 bases in the middle. CDR1 is SGHDT and CDR2 is YYEEEE in the germline V gene.